These T cell receptor beta chains were read from a single sample in a study of blood T cell repertoires in COVID-19. Clones were sequenced by immunoSEQ multiplex PCR, and TCRdb holds only the in-frame ones, with some missing. The sample carries over 150,000 clones, more than 80% recorded once. The sequenced material came from peripheral blood. These receptors all stem from a man aged 45-65 years with acute or convalescent COVID-19. CDR3s include the opening cysteine and the closing phenylalanine or tryptophan. D genes are given only for firm matches. The size field is filled for only some rows; it gives once, few, many or a size class.

length	size	V	D	J	DNA	CDR3
15	.	TRBV4-3	TRBD1	TRBJ2-1	TGCGCCAGCAGCCATACCGGGACAGGGGCCCGGGAGCAGTTCTTC	CASSHTGTGAREQFF
14	.	TRBV6-5	TRBD1	TRBJ2-5	TGTGCACACGGGCCGGACAGGCCCAACTCGGCCCAGTACTTC	CAHGPDRPNSAQYF
16	.	TRBV6-1	.	TRBJ2-3	TGTGCCAGCAGTGAGTCTATGGCGGATGGCACAGATACGCAGTATTTT	CASSESMADGTDTQYF
13	once	TRBV2	.	TRBJ2-3	TGTGCCAGCAGCGGGGGAGAGGGGGATACGCAGTATTTT	CASSGGEGDTQYF
12	few	TRBV19	.	TRBJ2-1	TGTGCCAGTAGTGGTCCCGGTGGTGAGCAGTTCTTC	CASSGPGGEQFF
19	.	TRBV27	TRBD1	TRBJ1-6	TGTGCCAGCAGTCCTACGATCCATGAGGACAGGGTCTATAATTCACCCCTCCACTTT	CASSPTIHEDRVYNSPLHF
16	.	TRBV6-6	TRBD1	TRBJ1-4	TGTGCCAGCGATCCGGGACAGGATGCAACTAATGAAAAACTGTTTTTT	CASDPGQDATNEKLFF
14	.	TRBV28	TRBD1	TRBJ1-2	TGTGCCAGCAGGGACAAACAGGGGATTGGCGGCTACACCTTC	CASRDKQGIGGYTF
16	.	TRBV19	.	TRBJ2-7	TGTGCCAGTAGAGATGTTGGATCGGGGAATTCCTACGAGCAGTACTTC	CASRDVGSGNSYEQYF
17	.	TRBV30	TRBD2	TRBJ2-1	TGTGCCTGGAGTGTTGGGGGTTTCTGGCGGGAGAGGCCCAGGCAGTTCTTC	CAWSVGGFWRERPRQFF
18	.	TRBV19	TRBD1	TRBJ1-4	TGTGCCAGTAGTATCCGGACAGGGGGCTACGGAACTAATGAAAAACTGTTTTTT	CASSIRTGGYGTNEKLFF
12	.	TRBV27	.	TRBJ2-6	TGTGCCAGCCAGGGTGGGGCCAACGTCCTGACTTTC	CASQGGANVLTF
20	.	TRBV9	TRBD2	TRBJ2-3	TGTGCCAGCAGCCGTACCTACCCTAGCGGGGGGGCGACATACACAGATACGCAGTATTTT	CASSRTYPSGGATYTDTQYF
12	.	TRBV12-3/TRBV12-4	.	TRBJ1-1	TGTGCCAGCACTCCCTCACTGTCTGAAGCTTTCTTT	CASTPSLSEAFF
15	.	TRBV28	.	TRBJ1-1	TGTGCCAGCAGTCTCAGGGGACACCAAAACACTGAAGCTTTCTTT	CASSLRGHQNTEAFF
16	.	TRBV18	TRBD2	TRBJ2-3	TGTGCCAGCTCACCGTTGCCAGCGGGGGACACAGATACGCAGTATTTT	CASSPLPAGDTDTQYF